This T cell receptor beta chain was observed in a study of shared clonotypes between healthy human individuals. Overall study: Used for every donor were three CD4 naive, three CD4 memory, two CD8 naive and one CD8 memory plate. Study observations and caveats: Specimens sampled were limited to blood, with tissue repertoires likely differing. Rarefaction revealed incomplete sorted-subset sequencing despite large depth.

The DNA input per sorted-subset replicate PCR was 150 to 200 ng, corresponding to around 28,000 T cell genomes. Generated by immunoSEQ multiplex PCR, the TCRdb table keeps only in-frame clones and is missing some. The sample yields over 400,000 clones, about 96% seen once. In regard to this clone: The antigen remains unidentified.

The receptor's source is a woman aged 25 to 39 in good health. The sequenced material came from naive CD4+ T cells sorted from blood. The subset was: CD45RA+ positively selected.

CDR3 sequence: CASSQGVEPYEQYF. For the CDR3, the DNA is TGCGCCAGCAGCCAAGGGGTAGAACCTTACGAGCAGTACTTC. The chain recombines TRBV4-1 with TRBJ2-7, with D uncertain. This CDR3 is 14 amino acids long. V lost 1 base, J lost 4 bases, and 11 bases lay in between. From germline, CDR1 is MGHRA and CDR2 YSYEKL.